Listed here are 27 T cell receptor beta chains from one sample, sequenced in a study of T cells after yellow fever vaccination. TCRdb redid the calling of the 5' RACE reads with MiXCR, one entry per CDR3 protein. Here the sample spans a few hundred thousand distinct CDR3 sequences, around 6.8% being singletons. The starting material was PBMCs, obtained about 49 days after the first yellow fever vaccination. The receptors were gathered from a man between 18 and 35 years old who received the YFV17D yellow fever vaccine.

The chain links TRBV4-1 to TRBJ2-3; weak D call: TRBD2 (6 bases). The germline V gene encodes CDR1 MGHRA and CDR2 YSYEKL. There are 16 residues in the CDR3. Trimming left V 1 base short and J 0 bases short, with 11 bases between. The CDR3 region is CASSQAGDSSTDTQYF. As DNA, the CDR3 is TGCGCCAGCAGCCAAGCGGGGGACTCCAGCACAGATACGCAGTATTTT.

This clonotype has more than one count but fewer than ten. The rearrangement joins TRBV7-2 to TRBJ1-4, with unresolved D. V shed 5 bases and J shed 3 bases, with 13 bases lying between them. Germline loops: CDR1 SGHTA, CDR2 FQGNSA. The CDR3 loop spans 15 amino acids. CDR3 sequence reads: CASSRSAGSNEKLFF. The CDR3 DNA is TGTGCCAGCAGCCGATCAGCAGGCTCTAATGAAAAACTGTTTTTT.

In its sample, this clonotype was seen many times. V usage is TRBV27 and J usage is TRBJ2-3, with 10 bases lining up with TRBD2. There are 16 residues in the CDR3. V shed 5 bases, J shed 2 bases, and the junction held 7 bases outside the gene matches. The germline V gene has CDR1 MNHEY and CDR2 SMNVEV (reference sequence). CDR3: CASSPLAGEYTDTQYF. Here the CDR3 DNA reads TGTGCCAGCAGTCCCCTAGCGGGGGAGTACACAGATACGCAGTATTTT.

This clonotype appeared a few times. The chain has TRBV6-2 or TRBV6-3 and TRBJ2-1; D perhaps matches TRBD2 (5 bases). Germline CDR1 MNHEY, CDR2 SVGEGT. CDR3 length equals 13 residues. V gave up 5 bases and J gave up 10 bases, with 15 bases separating them. Written as DNA, the CDR3 is TGTGCCAGCAGTCTCGATGGGTGGAGGGAGCAGTTCTTC. This gives the protein CASSLDGWREQFF.

V usage is TRBV6-5 and J usage is TRBJ2-7, with TRBD2 matching 11 bases. The junction had 3 bases not matched to a gene; V was cut back by 2 bases and J by 3 bases. Looked up from germline, CDR1 is MNHEY and CDR2 is SVGAGI. The CDR3 extends over 15 amino acids. Written as DNA, the CDR3 is TGTGCCAGCAGTTACCTAGCGGGGGGCAACTACGAGCAGTACTTC. Protein: CASSYLAGGNYEQYF.

Only a few counts were recorded for this clonotype. The genes are TRBV2 and TRBJ2-1; D may be TRBD2 (6 bases). Germline loops: CDR1 SNHLY, CDR2 FYNNEI. The CDR3 extends over 13 amino acids. With 3 bases removed from V and 6 bases from J, the gap between germline ends came to 9 bases. CDR3 DNA sequence: TGTGCCAGCAGTGACGGGGGTGGCAATGAGCAGTTCTTC. Amino acids: CASSDGGGNEQFF.

The chain uses TRBV5-1 and TRBJ2-4; D uncertain. The ends were cut back, 5 bases at V and 7 bases at J, with 13 bases in the middle. Looked up from germline, CDR1 is SGHRS and CDR2 is YFSETQ. CDR3 size: 13 residues. The CDR3 DNA reads as TGCGCCAGCAGTCTCGGAGCTCCTAACATTCAGTACTTC. Protein product: CASSLGAPNIQYF.

This clonotype has a handful of counts. The gene calls are TRBV5-1 and TRBJ1-2; no clear D. With 4 bases removed from V and 4 bases from J, the gap between germline ends came to 23 bases. From germline, CDR1 is SGHRS and CDR2 YFSETQ. The CDR3 extends over 17 amino acids. CDR3 nucleotide sequence: TGCGCCAGCAGCAGAGACCGGGCCTACTTTACGGGCTATGGCTACACCTTC. Its translation is CASSRDRAYFTGYGYTF.

There are many counts of this clonotype. V usage is TRBV29-1 and J usage is TRBJ2-2; TRBD1 agrees at 7 bases. The CDR3 length is 15 residues. Germline V gives CDR1 SQVTM, CDR2 ANQGSEA. Trimming cost V 2 bases and J 0 bases; bases outside gene matches: 3. For the CDR3, the DNA is TGCAGCGTTGAAACCCAGGGGGCGAACACCGGGGAGCTGTTTTTT. Translated: CSVETQGANTGELFF.

The CDR3 reads CSAPPLPAGGYNEQFF. The CDR3 coding sequence is TGCAGTGCCCCGCCCCTGCCAGCGGGCGGTTACAATGAGCAGTTCTTC. The V gene is TRBV20-1, the J gene TRBJ2-1, with TRBD2 as a possible D gene (6 bases). The CDR3 sequence is 16 residues long. Trimming left V 6 bases short and J 4 bases short, with 22 bases between. Germline V gene sequence: CDR1 DFQATT, CDR2 SNEGSKA (reference sequence).

The chain is built from TRBV7-9 and TRBJ2-1; D gene unclear. This CDR3 is built from 12 residues. CDR1 and CDR2 (germline): SEHNR, FQNEAQ (reference sequence). With 8 bases removed from V and 7 bases from J, the gap between germline ends came to 12 bases. CDR3 bases: TGTGCCAGCTCAAGGTTTTTGAATGAGCAGTTCTTC. Amino acid sequence: CASSRFLNEQFF.

V and J are TRBV6-2 or TRBV6-3 and TRBJ1-5; D may be TRBD1 (6 bases). Trimming stripped 6 bases from V and 5 bases from J, with 14 bases between. CDR3 length equals 14 residues. From germline, CDR1 is MNHEY and CDR2 SVGEGT. The CDR3 reads CASRHPDSHQPQHF. The CDR3 DNA is TGTGCCAGCAGACACCCGGACAGCCATCAGCCCCAGCATTTT.

This clonotype turned up a few times. The chain recombines TRBV18 with TRBJ2-7; TRBD1 matches 7 bases. Germline V lookup: CDR1 KGHSH, CDR2 LQKENI. The CDR3 is 17 amino acids. CDR3 sequence: CASSPPSLRQGSHEQYV. CDR3 in DNA: TGTGCCAGCTCACCACCGAGTCTGCGACAGGGCTCCCACGAGCAGTACGTC.

This clonotype was recorded at least ten times. J is TRBJ2-1 and V is TRBV7-2; 9 bases line up with TRBD2. The germline V gene encodes CDR1 SGHTA and CDR2 FQGNSA. The CDR3 length is 16 residues. Trimming took 4 bases from V and 4 from J; bases not matched to a gene: 8. This chain's CDR3 is CASSSASGEPYNEQFF. The DNA of the CDR3 is TGTGCCAGCAGCTCCGCTAGCGGGGAGCCATACAATGAGCAGTTCTTC.

This clonotype was detected ten times or more. V usage is TRBV5-1 and J usage is TRBJ1-1, with D perhaps TRBD1 (5 bases). The CDR3 runs 14 residues. Trimming pared 0 bases from V and 2 bases from J, leaving 8 bases between. Germline V CDR1 and CDR2: SGHRS, YFSETQ. CDR3 DNA: TGCGCCAGCAGCTTGGTGGACATCAACACTGAAGCTTTCTTT. It specifies CASSLVDINTEAFF.

This clonotype has only a few counts. In nucleotides, the CDR3 is TGTGCCAGCAGTAGACGACTCGGACTAGCTATAGCTGAAGAGACCCAGTACTTC. Translating gives CASSRRLGLAIAEETQYF. This sequence joins TRBV2 and TRBJ2-5; 8 nucleotides line up with TRBD2. V lost 5 bases, J lost 3 bases, and 17 bases stayed unmatched. The CDR3 is made up of 18 amino acids. Germline V lookup: CDR1 SNHLY, CDR2 FYNNEI.

This clonotype was detected only a few times. The chain recombines TRBV12-3 or TRBV12-4 with TRBJ1-1; D is undetermined. This CDR3 has 13 amino acids. Trimming removed 2 bases from V and 6 bases from J, with 10 bases in between. In nucleotides, the CDR3 is TGTGCCAGCAGTTTAAGCGGGTCAGCTGAAGCTTTCTTT. It yields the protein CASSLSGSAEAFF.

This sequence joins TRBV9 and TRBJ2-3, with D unclear. The germline V gene has CDR1 SGDLS and CDR2 YYNGEE. V was pared by 0 bases and J by 3 bases, with 8 bases between. CDR3 size: 14 residues. DNA for the CDR3: TGTGCCAGCAGCGTAGAATTACGGACAGATACGCAGTATTTT. Translated, it gives CASSVELRTDTQYF.

The chain couples TRBV4-2 to TRBJ2-2, with D possibly TRBD2 on 6 matching bases. CDR3 length: 18 residues. V dropped 1 base and J dropped 0 bases, with 15 bases sitting between them. Germline lookup yields CDR1 LGHNA and CDR2 YNFKEQ. CDR3 nucleotide sequence: TGTGCCAGCAGCCAAGGACGTTACCGGGGGTCGAACACCGGGGAGCTGTTTTTT. It yields the protein CASSQGRYRGSNTGELFF.

This clonotype was detected a few times. A junction boundary mismatches the germline segment, possibly from a read error. This chain links TRBV20-1 with TRBJ2-5, with 8 bases lining up with TRBD1. The V gene's germline CDR1 is DFQATT and CDR2 SNEGSKA (reference sequence). The length of the CDR3 is 18 residues. The CDR3 protein is CCARDSAQGASIAETQYF. The CDR3 nucleotides read TGCTGTGCTAGAGATAGCGCCCAGGGGGCAAGTATTGCAGAGACCCAGTACTTC.

This clonotype has ten or more counts. The chain couples TRBV6-2 or TRBV6-3 to TRBJ2-2; 12 bases line up with TRBD2. V dropped 7 bases and J dropped 3; count of bases not matched to a gene: 9. Germline V gene lookup returns CDR1 MNHEY and CDR2 SVGEGT. The length of the CDR3 is 17 residues. The CDR3 DNA follows: TGTGCCAGCATCCCGATCGGGACTAGCGGGCACACCGGGGAGCTGTTTTTT. This gives the protein CASIPIGTSGHTGELFF.

This clonotype was observed a few times. The rearrangement links TRBV7-2 to TRBJ1-1; D gene unclear. The V end lost 2 bases, the J end lost 1 base, and 14 bases lay between the germline ends. Per the germline V gene, CDR1 is SGHTA and CDR2 is FQGNSA. The CDR3 runs to 16 residues. The CDR3 DNA sequence: TGTGCCAGCAGCTTACAACCTTCTTCGCCGAACACTGAAGCTTTCTTT. Translating gives CASSLQPSSPNTEAFF.

The chain combines TRBV18 with TRBJ2-2; D perhaps matches TRBD2 (6 bases). V dropped 7 bases and J dropped 0 bases, with 9 bases sitting between them. Germline V CDR1 and CDR2: KGHSH, LQKENI. This CDR3 is built from 14 residues. For the CDR3, the DNA is TGTGCCAGCTACCGGGAGACGAACACCGGGGAGCTGTTTTTT. It is translated as CASYRETNTGELFF.

The chain is built from TRBV7-2 and TRBJ1-4; maybe TRBD1 (5 bases). The V gene lost 4 bases and the J gene lost 3 bases, with 15 bases spanning the gap. Germline CDR1 is SGHTA and CDR2 is FQGNSA. The CDR3 totals 16 residues. Here the CDR3 reads CASSSGLNLPNEKLFF. CDR3 coding DNA: TGTGCCAGCAGCTCGGGACTCAACCTTCCTAATGAAAAACTGTTTTTT.

The rearrangement joins TRBV7-2 to TRBJ1-4; D gene ambiguous. Deletions cut 1 base from V and 4 bases from J, with 1 base between. CDR3 length: 12 amino acids. From germline, CDR1 is SGHTA and CDR2 FQGNSA. The CDR3 DNA sequence: TGTGCCAGCAGCTTAGTTAATGAAAAACTGTTTTTT. This translates into CASSLVNEKLFF.

This clonotype has ten or more counts. V gene TRBV7-6 combines with J gene TRBJ2-1; D possibly corresponds to TRBD2 (6 bases). This CDR3 has 17 residues. Per the germline V gene, CDR1 is SGHVS and CDR2 is FNYEAQ. V shed 0 bases and J shed 5 bases, with 17 bases lying between them. CDR3 residues: CASSLAGFGGSDNEQFF. The CDR3 region has the DNA TGTGCCAGCAGCTTAGCGGGGTTCGGGGGATCGGACAATGAGCAGTTCTTC. Variable domain in full (rest from reference TRBV7-6 and TRBJ2-1): GAGVSQSPRYKVTKRGQDVALRCDPISGHVSLYWYRQALGQGPEFLTYFNYEAQQDKSGLPNDRFSAERPEGSISTLTIQRTEQRDSAMYRCASSLAGFGGSDNEQFFGPGTRLTVL.

This clonotype was picked up a small number of times. V and J are TRBV6-2 or TRBV6-3 and TRBJ2-7; D tentatively reads TRBD1 or TRBD2 (5 bases each). Per germline, CDR1 MNHEY and CDR2 SVGEGT. CDR3 size: 14 residues. V was shortened by 2 bases and J by 0 bases, with 8 bases between the two germline ends. CDR3 amino acids: CASSYPGSSYEQYV. The CDR3 nucleotides read TGTGCCAGCAGTTACCCAGGGAGCTCCTACGAGCAGTACGTC.